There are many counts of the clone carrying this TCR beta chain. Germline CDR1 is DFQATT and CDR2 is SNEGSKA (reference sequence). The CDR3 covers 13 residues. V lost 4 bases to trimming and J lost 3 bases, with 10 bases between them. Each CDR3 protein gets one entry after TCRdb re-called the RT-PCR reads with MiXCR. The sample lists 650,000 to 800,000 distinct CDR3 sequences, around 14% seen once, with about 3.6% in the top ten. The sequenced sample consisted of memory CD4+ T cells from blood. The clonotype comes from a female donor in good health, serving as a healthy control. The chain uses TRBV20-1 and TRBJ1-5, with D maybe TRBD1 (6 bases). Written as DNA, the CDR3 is TGCAGTGCTAATGGACAGTACAATCAGCCCCAGCATTTT. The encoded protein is CSANGQYNQPQHF.